The T cell receptor beta chain described here comes from a study of TIL therapy for anti-PD-1-resistant metastatic lung cancer. Sequencing used immunoSEQ v3. The data were produced by immunoSEQ multiplex PCR, yet TCRdb's version contains in-frame clones alone and is incomplete. This table has tens of thousands of clones, under 75% appearing once. Sample time point: pre-treatment sample, taken before nivolumab and TIL therapy. The V end lost 4 bases, the J end lost 5 bases, and 8 bases lay between the germline ends. CDR3 size: 13 residues. CDR1 is WSHSY and CDR2 is SAAADI in the germline V gene. V is TRBV10-2 and J is TRBJ2-2; D gene uncertain. The sequencing here drew on blood, taken at baseline. The receptor was isolated from a person aged 25 to 85 with non-small cell lung cancer. This chain's CDR3 is CASSVQLTGELFF. CDR3 DNA sequence: TGCGCCAGCAGTGTCCAATTGACCGGGGAGCTGTTTTTT.